This entry lists 20 T cell receptor beta chains sequenced from one sample in a study of tissue T cells after allogeneic stem cell transplantation. Time point described: mouse harvest day 7 after allogeneic transplant. Mouse grafts combined 10^7 T-cell-depleted bone marrow cells with 10^6 splenic CD5+ T cells. Assay: immunoSEQ multiplex PCR; the TCRdb copy retains only in-frame clones and omits some. The sample lists 5,500 to 8,000 clones, roughly half occurring once. The sequenced sample consisted of lymph node tissue. The receptors shown here come from a female BALB/c mouse given C57BL/6 T cells with graft-versus-host disease after an allogeneic hematopoietic cell transplant.

In regard to this clone: Each gene name is a mouse one. The CDR3 extends 1 residue past the end of the read, so its final part is completed from the germline J gene. The gene calls are TRBV26 and TRBJ2-4; 9 nucleotides agree with TRBD1. Trimming took 4 bases from V and 4 from J; bases not matched to a gene: 0. CDR3 length equals 13 residues. In germline, CDR1 is KGHPV, CDR2 FQNQEV (reference sequence). The CDR3 DNA, read in part, is TGTGCCAGCAGTCGGACAGGGGAAAACACCTTGTAC. It specifies CASSRTGENTLY. The entire CDR3 protein reads CASSRTGENTLYF.

About this clone itself: Mouse names are used for the genes. The read is 1 residue too short to cover the CDR3 end, so that end is filled in from the germline J gene. The chain recombines TRBV26 with TRBJ2-4; 8 bases match TRBD1. The CDR3 extends over 14 amino acids. The V and J ends lost 4 bases and 0 bases, in that order; junction bases with no gene match: 0. CDR1 is KGHPV and CDR2 is FQNQEV in the germline V gene (reference sequence). The covered CDR3 bases are TGTGCCAGCAGTCGGGACAGGAGTCAAAACACCTTGTAC. Residues: CASSRDRSQNTLY. The full CDR3 protein reads CASSRDRSQNTLYF.

This clone was detected only a few times. The gene names given are mouse names. The observed sequence ends 1 residue before the CDR3 terminus, with the missing tail filled in from the germline J gene. V gene TRBV2 combines with J gene TRBJ2-7; a possible D gene is TRBD2 (7 bases). The CDR3 consists of 15 residues. With 2 bases removed from V and 0 bases from J, the gap between germline ends came to 11 bases. Germline V lookup: CDR1 LGHNA, CDR2 YSYQKL. CDR3 region: CASSQQGGVSYEQYF. The CDR3 bases that were read are TGTGCCAGCAGCCAACAAGGGGGGGTCTCCTATGAACAGTAC.

This clone was seen a few times. The genes and germline here are from mouse. The read ends 1 residue before the CDR3 terminus; that terminus is restored from the germline J gene. This chain connects TRBV16 to TRBJ2-7; D is unresolved. The CDR3 has 13 residues. V lost 1 base to trimming and J lost 3 bases, with 7 bases between them. Germline CDR1 is SGHSA and CDR2 is FRNQAP. This CDR3 is CASSLADNYEQYF. The CDR3 DNA, read in part, is TGTGCAAGCAGCTTAGCCGACAACTATGAACAGTAC.

Of note for this clone: Gene names refer to mouse genes. The sequenced fragment ends 1 residue before the CDR3 boundary, so the rest is inferred from the germline J gene. The chain employs TRBV31 and TRBJ1-4; 10 nucleotides line up with TRBD1. This CDR3 spans 14 amino acids. Unmatched junction bases numbered 7, after V lost 5 bases and J lost 7 bases. CDR1 GKSSPN and CDR2 SITVG come from the germline V gene. The covered CDR3 bases are TGTGCCTGGGGGTCGGGACAGGGGAGCGAAAGATTATTT. Translation: CAWGSGQGSERLF. The entire CDR3 is CAWGSGQGSERLFF.

Points on this clone: The gene symbols are mouse symbols. The missing CDR3 end, 1 residue past where the read stops, is filled in from the germline J gene. This sequence joins TRBV13-3 and TRBJ2-7; 8 nucleotides line up with TRBD2. J lost 0 bases, V lost 1 base, and 0 bases had no gene match. Germline CDR1 NNHDY, CDR2 SYVADS. The CDR3 loop spans 14 amino acids. The sequenced part of the CDR3 DNA is TGTGCCAGCAGTGATCTGGGGGGCTCCTATGAACAGTAC. Amino acid sequence: CASSDLGGSYEQY. The full CDR3 sequence reads CASSDLGGSYEQYF.

This clone was seen once. Gene names follow the mouse nomenclature. The observed sequence ends 1 residue before the CDR3 terminus, with the missing tail filled in from the germline J gene. J is TRBJ1-4 and V is TRBV26; D gene uncertain. This CDR3 comprises 12 residues. Germline V gene sequence: CDR1 KGHPV, CDR2 FQNQEV (reference sequence). Trimming removed 4 bases at V and 5 bases at J, with 5 bases between. The CDR3 loop reads CASSQQNERLFF. CDR3 DNA (partial): TGTGCCAGCAGTCAACAAAACGAAAGATTATTT.

This clone was seen once. Mouse names are used for the genes. The CDR3 goes on 1 residue after the read ends, and that part is filled in from the germline J gene. V usage is TRBV19 and J usage is TRBJ2-2, with 11 bases identical to TRBD2. Germline lookup yields CDR1 FNHDT and CDR2 SITEND (reference sequence). This CDR3 is 14 amino acids long. J gave up 3 bases and V 5 bases, and 0 bases lay outside the gene matches. Incomplete CDR3 DNA: TGTGCCAGCAGGACTGGGGGGGACACCGGGCAGCTCTAC. Its protein is CASRTGGDTGQLY. The CDR3 in its entirety is CASRTGGDTGQLYF.

This clone turned up a few times. The genes are named according to mouse. The CDR3 end is not reached by the read, which stops 1 residue before it; the germline J gene fills it in. The chain carries TRBV26 and TRBJ1-1; D is ambiguous. Looked up from germline, CDR1 is KGHPV and CDR2 is FQNQEV (reference sequence). This CDR3 is 12 amino acids long. Trimming took off 2 bases at V and 1 base at J, with 2 bases between the two ends. Incomplete CDR3 DNA: TGTGCCAGCAGTCTGGGAAACACAGAAGTCTTC. Its translation is CASSLGNTEVF. The full CDR3 protein is CASSLGNTEVFF.

As for this clone: All gene names here are mouse names. The missing CDR3 end, 1 residue past where the read stops, is filled in from the germline J gene. The chain carries TRBV3 and TRBJ2-7, with unresolved D. V was trimmed by 5 bases and J by 4 bases, leaving 9 bases between them. This CDR3 comprises 12 residues. Germline V gives CDR1 SNHLY, CDR2 FYNGKV (reference sequence). The CDR3 sequence is CASSPGKYEQYF. CDR3 bases read: TGTGCCAGCAGCCCCGGGAAATATGAACAGTAC. Based on the CDR3 plus reference TRBV3 and TRBJ2-7, the full variable domain is GPKVLQIPSHQIIDMGQMVTLNCDPVSNHLYFYWYKQILGQQMEFLVNFYNGKVMEKSKLFKDQFSVERPDGSYFTLKIQPTALEDSAVYFCASSPGKYEQYFGPGTRLTVL.

This clone showed up just a few times. The gene names given are mouse names. The CDR3 extends 1 residue past the end of the read, so its final part is completed from the germline J gene. The gene calls are TRBV3 and TRBJ1-4, with no clear D. There are 14 residues in the CDR3. CDR1 is SNHLY, CDR2 FYNGKV, per germline (reference sequence). Between the trimmed V and J ends, which lost 3 bases and 0 bases, there was a span of 5 bases. The CDR3: CASSFGISNERLFF. The sequenced CDR3 bases are TGTGCCAGCAGCTTCGGGATTTCCAACGAAAGATTATTT.

Of note for this clone: Genes here carry mouse names. CDR3 residues: CASSLRLGHNYAEQFF. The DNA read from the CDR3 is TGTGCCAGCAGTCTACGACTGGGCCATAACTATGCTGAGCAGTTC. The chain links TRBV26 to TRBJ2-1; 7 bases line up with TRBD2. The CDR3 goes on 1 residue after the read ends, and that part is filled in from the germline J gene. Germline assignment: CDR1 KGHPV and CDR2 FQNQEV (reference sequence). V shed 3 bases, J shed 0 bases, and the junction held 5 bases outside the gene matches. The CDR3 runs 16 residues.

In the case of this clone: Genes and germline are mouse. The read gets to within 1 residue of the CDR3 end, and the germline J gene fills in the rest. The V call is TRBV1, the J call TRBJ1-4; D is perhaps TRBD1 (5 bases). This CDR3 is 14 amino acids long. Trimming shortened V by 5 bases and J by 3 bases, and 10 bases separated the two germline ends. Germline CDR1 and CDR2: NSQYPW and LRSPGD (reference sequence). The covered CDR3 bases are TGCACCTGCAGTTCAGGGAGGGCCAACGAAAGATTATTT. This codes for CTCSSGRANERLF. The CDR3 in its entirety is CTCSSGRANERLFF.

By share, this clone ranks as medium-sized. Mouse gene names apply. The read falls 1 residue short of the CDR3 end, and the missing part is taken from the germline J gene. The chain is built from TRBV26 and TRBJ2-7; no firm D call. The V gene lost 4 bases and the J gene lost 4 bases, with 5 bases spanning the gap. The CDR3 consists of 11 residues. The germline V gene has CDR1 KGHPV and CDR2 FQNQEV (reference sequence). The CDR3 sequence is CASSQDYEQYF. Incomplete CDR3 DNA: TGTGCCAGCAGTCAGGATTATGAACAGTAC. The whole variable domain, filled in from reference TRBV26 and TRBJ2-7, reads NSKVIQTPRYLVKGQGQKAKMRCIPEKGHPVVFWYQQNKNNEFKFLINFQNQEVLQQIDMTEKRFSAECPSNSPCSLEIQSSEAGDSALYLCASSQDYEQYFGPGTRLTVL.

Comments on this clone: Gene and germline names: mouse. The observed sequence ends 1 residue before the CDR3 terminus, with the missing tail filled in from the germline J gene. The chain uses TRBV26 and TRBJ2-2, with 9 bases identical to TRBD2. The ends lost 3 bases at V and 0 bases at J; junction bases unmatched: 2. Germline values: CDR1 KGHPV, CDR2 FQNQEV (reference sequence). The CDR3 has 16 residues. The CDR3 DNA, read in part, is TGTGCCAGCAGTCTCTGGACTGGGGCAAACACCGGGCAGCTCTAC. Translated, it gives CASSLWTGANTGQLY. The whole CDR3 protein is CASSLWTGANTGQLYF.

For this clone: The genes and germline here are from mouse. The CDR3 region is CASSDARQGDTQYF. The CDR3 bases that were read are TGTGCCAGCAGTGATGCGAGGCAGGGGGACACCCAGTAC. The gene calls are TRBV13-1 and TRBJ2-5, with D maybe TRBD1 (6 bases). The CDR3 end is not reached by the read, which stops 1 residue before it; the germline J gene fills it in. V lost 0 bases to trimming and J lost 6 bases, with 11 bases between them. Germline CDR1 reads NSHNY; CDR2 reads SYGAGN. The length of the CDR3 is 14 residues.

This clone was seen more than once but under ten times. These gene names are mouse names. Read data end 1 residue before the CDR3 end; the end is taken from the germline J gene. This chain connects TRBV26 to TRBJ2-2; TRBD2 matches at 8 bases. Germline assignment: CDR1 KGHPV and CDR2 FQNQEV (reference sequence). The CDR3 runs to 15 residues. With V trimmed by 4 bases and J by 4 bases, 5 bases remained unmatched. The DNA read from the CDR3 is TGTGCCAGCAGTCCAGGTGGGGGGGTCACCGGGCAGCTCTAC. Amino acid sequence: CASSPGGGVTGQLY. The entire CDR3 protein is CASSPGGGVTGQLYF.

Concerning this clone: The gene symbols are mouse symbols. The CDR3 end is not reached by the read, which stops 1 residue before it; the germline J gene fills it in. The genes are TRBV12-2 and TRBJ2-7, with 9 positions matching TRBD2. The CDR3 extends over 15 amino acids. The ends lost 0 bases at V and 3 bases at J; junction bases unmatched: 5. Germline CDR1 reads SGHLS; CDR2 reads HYDKME. The chain's CDR3 is CASSLEAGGVYEQYF. The CDR3 bases that were read are TGTGCCAGCTCTCTCGAGGCTGGGGGGGTCTATGAACAGTAC.

Points on this clone: Any gene name here is a mouse gene name. Coverage ceases 1 residue before the CDR3 finishes, and the germline J gene fills in the end. This chain uses TRBV12-2 with TRBJ2-7; 7 bases agree with TRBD2. Germline-derived CDR1 and CDR2 are SGHLS and HYDKME. The CDR3 is 14 residues long. The V segment lost 0 bases and the J segment 1 base; nucleotides outside the gene matches: 2. The sequenced CDR3 bases are TGTGCCAGCTCTCTCGCCTGGGGGTCCTATGAACAGTAC. It yields the protein CASSLAWGSYEQY. The full CDR3 protein is CASSLAWGSYEQYF.

Concerning this clone itself: Genes and germline come from the mouse. The observed sequence ends 1 residue before the CDR3 terminus, with the missing tail filled in from the germline J gene. J is TRBJ2-7 and V is TRBV29, with 11 bases that match TRBD1. This CDR3 contains 14 residues. The germline V gene has CDR1 MSHET and CDR2 SYDVDS. V was pared by 3 bases and J by 5 bases, with 3 bases of the junction left unmatched. The CDR3 spells CASSFGDRGDEQYF. The sequenced CDR3 bases are TGTGCTAGCAGTTTCGGGGACAGGGGGGATGAACAGTAC.